A single sample gave rise to the 30 T cell receptor beta chains below, sequenced in a study of breast tumors, draining lymph nodes, adjacent tissues. Samples came from axillary lymph nodes draining the breast cancer. Using its own MiXCR run on the multiplex PCR reads, TCRdb lists one record per CDR3 protein. The sample holds some 130,000 distinct CDR3 sequences, 15% to 20% seen once. Material for sequencing was axillary lymph node tissue. These receptors all come from a female donor with breast cancer. Some clones in this sample may be carry-over from other donors' samples.

This clonotype showed up just a few times. Being one base from a much bigger clone, this may be a read error. The genes are TRBV6-5 and TRBJ1-2; D not resolved. Trimming took 6 bases from V and 7 from J, leaving 12 bases between them. The CDR3 loop spans 12 amino acids. Per the germline V gene, CDR1 is MNHEY and CDR2 is SVGAGI. The CDR3 nucleotides read TGTGCCAGCAGCCCTGGTGTGCGTGGCTACACCTTC. Translated, it gives CASSPGVRGYTF.

This clonotype has at least ten counts. The rearrangement links TRBV14 to TRBJ1-2; D gene ambiguous. CDR3 length: 14 amino acids. Germline V gene lookup returns CDR1 SGHDN and CDR2 FVKESK. Trimming removed 0 bases from V and 0 bases from J, with 5 bases in between. CDR3 region: CASSQDRANYGYTF. As DNA, the CDR3 is TGTGCCAGCAGCCAAGACAGAGCTAACTATGGCTACACCTTC.

This clonotype was seen a few times. A much larger clone sits a single nucleotide away, making a read error possible. V usage is TRBV7-8 and J usage is TRBJ1-4; TRBD1 aligns across 8 bases. Germline CDR1 and CDR2: SGHVS and FQNEAQ. This CDR3 region has 14 residues. The J segment lost 3 bases and the V segment lost 3 bases, leaving 0 bases of the junction unmatched. CDR3 protein: CASSLTGANEKLFF. The CDR3 DNA follows: TGTGCCAGCAGCTTGACAGGGGCTAATGAAAAACTGTTTTTT.

The sample holds many counts of this clonotype. This rearrangement joins TRBV19 to TRBJ2-2; 7 nucleotides match TRBD1. The CDR3 has 14 residues. Looked up from germline, CDR1 is LNHDA and CDR2 is SQIVND (reference sequence). V dropped 5 bases and J dropped 3; count of bases not matched to a gene: 3. CDR3 region: CASSPGQYTGELFF. In nucleotides, the CDR3 is TGTGCCAGTAGTCCGGGACAGTACACCGGGGAGCTGTTTTTT.

The rearrangement joins TRBV19 to TRBJ1-4; D may be TRBD1 (6 bases). V lost 4 bases and J 4 bases, leaving 16 bases between the germline ends. This CDR3 is built from 16 residues. CDR1 and CDR2 (germline): LNHDA, SQIVND (reference sequence). In DNA form, the CDR3 reads TGTGCCAGTAGTAAGGGGGGCGACGGAATTAATGAAAAACTGTTTTTT. Translated: CASSKGGDGINEKLFF.

Many counts were recorded for this clonotype. This chain uses TRBV6-1 with TRBJ2-2; 10 bases are a match to TRBD2. Germline V gives CDR1 MNHNS, CDR2 SASEGT. The CDR3 has 14 residues. The junction had 3 bases not matched to a gene; V was cut back by 5 bases and J by 6 bases. The CDR3 loop reads CASSRAGGPGELFF. The DNA of the CDR3 is TGTGCCAGCAGTCGAGCGGGAGGGCCCGGGGAGCTGTTTTTT.

The table lists this clonotype with many counts. The chain recombines TRBV11-2 with TRBJ2-3; 9 bases align to TRBD1. The CDR3 consists of 16 residues. Germline V gives CDR1 SGHAT, CDR2 FQNNGV. Trimming took 5 bases from V and 2 from J; bases not matched to a gene: 8. CDR3 sequence (DNA): TGTGCCAGCAGCACCTGGGGGACAGGGAACACAGATACGCAGTATTTT. Translating it yields CASSTWGTGNTDTQYF.

This clonotype was found many times. The V and J genes are TRBV11-2 and TRBJ1-4; D is perhaps TRBD1 (5 bases). The germline V and J ends were trimmed by 2 bases and 7 bases, with 17 bases remaining between them. The CDR3 extends over 16 amino acids. The germline gives CDR1 SGHAT, CDR2 FQNNGV. The CDR3 reads CASSLRVGVLGEKLFF. CDR3 sequence (DNA): TGTGCCAGCAGCTTAAGGGTGGGGGTGCTGGGTGAAAAACTGTTTTTT.

The CDR3 sequence: CASRSLGAGGSSDTQYF. DNA of the CDR3: TGTGCCAGCAGGTCACTTGGAGCGGGAGGTTCTTCGGATACGCAGTATTTT. J is TRBJ2-3 and V is TRBV27; 9 nucleotides line up with TRBD2. This CDR3 spans 17 amino acids. Germline V gene sequence: CDR1 MNHEY, CDR2 SMNVEV (reference sequence). V was clipped by 6 bases and J by 6 bases; unmatched bases: 16.

The table lists this clonotype with many counts. The chain couples TRBV20-1 to TRBJ1-4; weak D call: TRBD1 (5 bases). V was shortened by 1 base and J by 0 bases, with 9 bases between the two germline ends. The CDR3 covers 15 residues. CDR1 and CDR2 (germline): DFQATT, SNEGSKA (reference sequence). The CDR3 region is CSARGSGATNEKLFF. DNA of the CDR3: TGCAGTGCTAGAGGTTCGGGGGCAACTAATGAAAAACTGTTTTTT.

This clonotype was counted only a few times. The chain has TRBV6-2 or TRBV6-3 and TRBJ1-4; D gene uncertain. Looked up from germline, CDR1 is MNHEY and CDR2 is SVGEGT. V gave up 7 bases and J gave up 5 bases, with 14 bases separating them. This CDR3 spans 14 amino acids. The CDR3 sequence: CASNKGLANEKLFF. The CDR3 DNA follows: TGTGCCAGCAATAAAGGTCTGGCCAATGAAAAACTGTTTTTT.

Note on this clonotype: Just one base apart from a much larger clone, this may be a read error. Since the CDR3 does not end with the conserved phenylalanine or tryptophan, this likely comes from a read error. The rearrangement uses TRBV7-9 and TRBJ2-5; D remains unclear. Looked up from germline, CDR1 is SEHNR and CDR2 is FQNEAQ (reference sequence). CDR3 length equals 13 residues. V was shortened by 0 bases and J by 5 bases, with 7 bases between the two germline ends. CDR3 in DNA: TGTGCCAGCAGCTTAGCAGGGTCGGAGACCCAGTACTCC. It translates to CASSLAGSETQYS.

Comments on this clonotype: Just one base apart from a much larger clone, this may be a read error. The CDR3 DNA follows: TGCAGTGCTATACAACAGGGGGTTATATCCTACAATGAGCAGCTCTTC. This translates into CSAIQQGVISYNEQLF. The chain carries TRBV20-1 and TRBJ2-1; 8 bases are a match to TRBD1. There are 16 residues in the CDR3. Germline CDR1 is DFQATT and CDR2 is SNEGSKA (reference sequence).

This clonotype was recorded at least ten times. V and J are TRBV19 and TRBJ2-7; the match to TRBD1 covers 10 bases. Germline CDR1 reads LNHDA; CDR2 reads SQIVND (reference sequence). V lost 4 bases and J lost 5; bases outside the gene matches: 11. This CDR3 spans 16 amino acids. For the CDR3, the DNA is TGTGCCAGTAGTAGCGGGGGGTCGACAGGGGGCGACGAGCAGTACTTC. Amino acid sequence: CASSSGGSTGGDEQYF.

This chain uses TRBV6-5 with TRBJ1-3; weak D call: TRBD1 (6 bases). CDR3 length: 16 residues. The V and J ends lost 0 bases and 1 base respectively, with 10 bases between them. Looked up from germline, CDR1 is MNHEY and CDR2 is SVGAGI. CDR3 DNA: TGTGCCAGCAGTTACTCGGACGGGACATCTGGAAACACCATATATTTT. This encodes CASSYSDGTSGNTIYF.

Regarding this clonotype: A much larger clone lies one base from this, so it may be a read error. The rearrangement joins TRBV20-1 to TRBJ2-5; D is perhaps TRBD1 or TRBD2 (5 bases each). CDR3 length equals 15 residues. Germline V gene data show CDR1 as DFQATT and CDR2 as SNEGSKA (reference sequence). CDR3 region: CSANPNWDAQEIQYF. The CDR3 nucleotides read TGCAGTGCTAACCCAAACTGGGACGCGCAAGAGATCCAGTACTTC.

This clonotype was seen repeatedly, ten times or more. V gene TRBV7-3 combines with J gene TRBJ2-7; 7 positions agree with TRBD2. With 3 bases clipped from V and 7 bases from J, the junction kept 6 bases outside the gene matches. CDR1 and CDR2 (germline): SGHTA, FQGTGA. The CDR3 is 13 amino acids. The CDR3 loop is CASSFQKGGEQYF. The CDR3 coding sequence is TGTGCCAGCAGCTTCCAAAAGGGAGGGGAGCAGTACTTC. The whole variable domain, filled in from reference TRBV7-3 and TRBJ2-7, reads GAGVSQTPSNKVTEKGKYVELRCDPISGHTALYWYRQSLGQGPEFLIYFQGTGAADDSGLPNDRFFAVRPEGSVSTLKIQRTERGDSAVYLCASSFQKGGEQYFGPGTRLTVT.

Ten or more counts support this clonotype. This chain joins TRBV9 and TRBJ2-3; 9 nucleotides agree with TRBD2. This CDR3 contains 16 residues. V dropped 4 bases and J dropped 0; count of bases not matched to a gene: 6. Germline V gene lookup returns CDR1 SGDLS and CDR2 YYNGEE. CDR3 DNA sequence: TGTGCCAGCAGCTCAGCTAGCGGGATGAGCACAGATACGCAGTATTTT. Its translation is CASSSASGMSTDTQYF.

Regarding this clonotype: Given a much more abundant clone one base away, this may be a read error. J is TRBJ2-1 and V is TRBV7-2; TRBD2 aligns across 7 bases. Looked up from germline, CDR1 is SGHTA and CDR2 is FQGNSA. This CDR3 region has 15 residues. The CDR3 DNA is TGTGCCAGCAGCTTAGTTCGCCTAGCGGACAATGAGCAGCTCTTC. It specifies CASSLVRLADNEQLF.

This clonotype was counted many times. The V and J genes are TRBV5-1 and TRBJ2-7; D is undetermined. This CDR3 region has 12 residues. The ends were cut back, 1 base at V and 3 bases at J, with 5 bases in the middle. Per germline, CDR1 SGHRS and CDR2 YFSETQ. The CDR3 coding sequence is TGCGCCAGCAGCTTGACGGACTACGAGCAGTACTTC. This codes for CASSLTDYEQYF.

This clonotype was observed many times. This chain uses TRBV6-5 with TRBJ2-7; D is perhaps TRBD1 or TRBD2 (5 bases each). The germline CDR1 and CDR2 sequences are MNHEY and SVGAGI. V gave up 6 bases and J gave up 2 bases, with 14 bases separating them. The CDR3 is 14 residues long. Written as DNA, the CDR3 is TGTGCCAGCAGGGATCCGGGACGAACCTACGAGCAGTACTTC. Its protein product is CASRDPGRTYEQYF.

This clonotype was counted at least ten times. V usage is TRBV14 and J usage is TRBJ2-3; no definite D call. There are 16 residues in the CDR3. The V gene lost 2 bases and the J gene lost 0 bases, with 12 bases spanning the gap. In germline, CDR1 is SGHDN, CDR2 FVKESK. CDR3 in amino acids: CASSQFGSSSTDTQYF. The CDR3 DNA reads as TGTGCCAGCAGCCAATTCGGATCCTCTAGCACAGATACGCAGTATTTT.

V usage is TRBV28 and J usage is TRBJ2-1; D might be TRBD1 (5 bases). CDR1 MDHEN and CDR2 SYDVKM come from the germline V gene. The CDR3 is made up of 16 amino acids. Trimming removed 7 bases from V and 2 bases from J, with 18 bases in between. CDR3 sequence reads: CASNALWGRTYNEQFF. In DNA, the CDR3 is TGTGCCAGCAACGCACTATGGGGCAGGACCTACAATGAGCAGTTCTTC. The complete variable domain, with remaining parts taken from reference TRBV28 and TRBJ2-1, reads DVKVTQSSRYLVKRTGEKVFLECVQDMDHENMFWYRQDPGLGLRLIYFSYDVKMKEKGDIPEGYSVSREKKERFSLILESASTNQTSMYLCASNALWGRTYNEQFFGPGTRLTVL.

This chain connects TRBV18 to TRBJ2-7, with TRBD2 matching 14 bases. The V gene's germline CDR1 is KGHSH and CDR2 LQKENI. The CDR3 runs to 18 residues. V was clipped by 6 bases and J by 6 bases; unmatched bases: 16. CDR3 protein: CASSPPMGLAGDRSEQYF. In DNA, the CDR3 is TGTGCCAGCTCCCCCCCGATGGGACTAGCGGGAGATAGGTCCGAGCAGTACTTC.

This clonotype was recorded at least ten times. The V and J genes are TRBV11-2 and TRBJ2-1, with D possibly matching TRBD2 (5 bases). The V gene's germline CDR1 is SGHAT and CDR2 FQNNGV. V was pared by 7 bases and J by 0 bases, with 13 bases between. The CDR3 consists of 15 residues. CDR3 sequence: CASTKAASSYNEQFF. CDR3 DNA sequence: TGTGCCAGCACTAAAGCGGCTAGCTCCTACAATGAGCAGTTCTTC.

This clonotype was seen a few times. This chain connects TRBV3-1 to TRBJ2-3; 15 bases agree with TRBD2. CDR1 and CDR2 from the germline V gene are LGHDT and YNNKEL (reference sequence). The CDR3 runs 19 residues. The junction had 10 bases not matched to a gene; V was cut back by 0 bases and J by 6 bases. The CDR3 region has the DNA TGTGCCAGCAGCCAAGATCTGGGGGGACTAGCGGGAGGCTCCGATACGCAGTATTTT. This encodes CASSQDLGGLAGGSDTQYF.

This clonotype has at least ten counts. V and J are TRBV20-1 and TRBJ2-3; 14 bases align to TRBD2. The J segment lost 1 base and the V segment lost 6 bases, leaving 9 bases of the junction unmatched. The CDR3 loop spans 17 amino acids. The germline gives CDR1 DFQATT, CDR2 SNEGSKA (reference sequence). The CDR3 reads CSAPLGTSGSGTDTQYF. The CDR3 DNA reads as TGCAGTGCCCCCCTCGGGACTAGCGGGAGTGGCACAGATACGCAGTATTTT.

With respect to this clonotype: Since a much larger clone is just one base distant, this may be a read error. The chain employs TRBV11-2 and TRBJ2-7; TRBD2 matches at 8 bases. The J segment lost 2 bases and the V segment lost 5 bases, leaving 14 bases of the junction unmatched. The CDR3 runs 17 residues. The germline V gene encodes CDR1 SGHAT and CDR2 FQNNGV. The CDR3 nucleotides are TGTGCCAGCAGCGGACGAGGCGGGAGGCCAGGCCCCTACGAGCAGTACTTC. Translation gives CASSGRGGRPGPYEQYF.

This clonotype has a count of ten or more. V gene TRBV7-3 combines with J gene TRBJ2-3; 9 bases agree with TRBD1. The germline V gene encodes CDR1 SGHTA and CDR2 FQGTGA. Trimming cost V 4 bases and J 2 bases; bases outside gene matches: 10. CDR3 length: 17 amino acids. The CDR3 nucleotides read TGTGCCAGCAGCTCAGGGGACAGGGTGGGACCCACAGATACGCAGTATTTT. Translating it yields CASSSGDRVGPTDTQYF.

This clonotype was seen repeatedly, ten times or more. The chain joins TRBV6-1 to TRBJ2-5; 13 bases align to TRBD2. The J segment lost 3 bases and the V segment lost 1 base, leaving 8 bases of the junction unmatched. CDR3 length: 18 amino acids. Germline lookup yields CDR1 MNHNS and CDR2 SASEGT. In nucleotides, the CDR3 is TGTGCCAGCAGTGAAGGTCGGACTAGCGGGGGATTCAAAGAGACCCAGTACTTC. Translating it yields CASSEGRTSGGFKETQYF.